This T cell receptor (beta chain) appears in the sequencing data of a study of T cell clones after liver transplantation. The wider study: Third-party-reactive TCRbeta sequences from pre-transplant mixed lymphocyte reactions served as antigen-independent comparators. Patients counted as tolerant after at least one year off all immunosuppression, enzymes not exceeding twice normal. Until 12-24 months post-transplant, subjects got standard immunosuppression and no induction.

Per germline, CDR1 SNHLY and CDR2 FYNNEI. The CDR3 sequence is 17 residues long. The germline V and J ends were trimmed by 3 bases and 0 bases, with 15 bases remaining between them. As for this clone: Its antigen remains unknown.

Whole-study findings and limits: Low donor cell numbers restricted donor-reactive repertoire measurement in a couple of subjects.

Sequencing was performed with immunoSEQ multiplex PCR; in TCRdb, only in-frame clones are kept and a portion is missing. Here the sample spans approximately 68,000 clones, 75% to 85% being singletons. The gene calls are TRBV2 and TRBJ2-1; D may be TRBD1 (6 bases). The clonotype comes from a human donor who received a liver transplant. Sequencing was performed on CD4+ T cells from blood, taken before liver transplant. This CDR3 is CASSERRTVLSYNEQFF. The CDR3 coding sequence is TGTGCCAGCAGTGAGAGGAGGACAGTACTCTCCTACAATGAGCAGTTCTTC.